The clone carrying this T cell receptor (beta chain) was counted a single time. CDR3 length: 11 residues. Germline CDR1 and CDR2: SGHKS and YYEKEE (reference sequence). V lost 1 base, J lost 11 bases, and 7 bases lay in between. The table came from immunoSEQ multiplex PCR; TCRdb's copy has only in-frame clones and leaves some out. This table has tens of thousands of clones, about 93% appearing once. The V and J genes are TRBV5-5 and TRBJ2-1; D remains ambiguous. The sample was PBMCs. The TCR originated in a man aged 35 to 55 with rheumatoid arthritis. CDR3 region: CASSLQAKQFF. CDR3 DNA: TGTGCCAGCAGCTTGCAGGCTAAGCAGTTCTTC.